Sequencing of this T cell receptor (beta chain) was carried out in a study of metastatic and nonmetastatic thyroid tumors. Ahead of thyroid surgery, no patient had received treatment of any kind. With MiXCR, TCRdb called clones anew from the PCR reads. The sample has fewer than 25,000 clones, 13% to 15% seen once. This clone occurred many times. Just one base apart from a much larger clone, this may be a read error. The sample carries other DNA sequences with the same CDR3. In germline, CDR1 is MNHNS, CDR2 SASEGT. The CDR3 contains 15 residues. V dropped 7 bases and J dropped 0 bases, with 13 bases sitting between them.

The chain joins TRBV6-1 to TRBJ1-5, with D possibly matching TRBD1 (6 bases). This TCR was sampled from a female donor with papillary thyroid cancer or a benign thyroid nodule (not recorded which). Some clones in this sample may be carry-over from other donors' samples. Input material: tumor tissue. The CDR3 DNA follows: TGTGCCAGCACTAAACGGGGGGCTAGCAATCAGCCCCAGCATTTT. Its protein product is CASTKRGASNQPQHF.